The clone carrying this T cell receptor beta chain has at least ten counts. Its cognate antigen is unknown. Regions amplified from RNA transcripts were the TCR beta CDR3 regions. The TCR CDR3 was amplified in a first-round RT-PCR using the HTBI primer set. Each CDR3 protein is one row after TCRdb ran MiXCR on the multiplex PCR reads. The table has about 210,000 distinct CDR3 sequences, under 20% seen once. Diagnoses used clinical symptoms, serum thyroxine and TRAb, thyroid ultrasound and orbital computed tomography. V was clipped by 4 bases and J by 1 base, with 7 bases between them. The CDR3 sequence is 13 residues long. In germline, CDR1 is SNHLY, CDR2 FYNNEI. The record originates from a study of T cells in Graves' hyperthyroidism and ophthalmopathy. General study points: Most clonotypes that expanded in the thyroid above 0.001 also showed up in blood.

The chain carries TRBV2 and TRBJ1-1, with D unresolved. The sequenced sample was blood. The clonotype originates from a man aged 45-60 years with Graves' hyperthyroidism. The CDR3 DNA reads TGTGCCAGCAGTGTGTTGGAGAACACTGAAGCTTTCTTT. The encoded protein is CASSVLENTEAFF.